Detailed here is one T cell receptor beta chain. Germline V gene lookup returns CDR1 LGHNA and CDR2 YSLEER. V lost 1 base to trimming and J lost 7 bases, with 16 bases between them. This CDR3 comprises 16 residues. This entry comes from a study of blood T cell repertoires in COVID-19. About the research overall: COVID-19 samples collected from the United States, Italy and Spain covered acute and convalescent phases.

Seattle patient enrollment occurred during active infection, with longitudinal follow-up thereafter. As processed by the authors: Reference gene primer amplification yielded estimated nucleated cell counts. Method: immunoSEQ multiplex PCR; TCRdb's copy keeps in-frame clones and lacks some. The V and J calls and the clone size are those of that table, but D and trimming were determined from the DNA. The sample yields over 150,000 clones, around 85% seen once. The TCR originated in a man aged 80 or over with COVID-19, enrolled during active disease. Sequences were obtained from peripheral blood. The genes are TRBV4-3 and TRBJ1-4; D is unclear. CDR3 sequence (DNA): TGCGCCAGCAGCCAAGCTCCAAGGCCAGGATTTGAAAAACTGTTTTTT. It codes for CASSQAPRPGFEKLFF.